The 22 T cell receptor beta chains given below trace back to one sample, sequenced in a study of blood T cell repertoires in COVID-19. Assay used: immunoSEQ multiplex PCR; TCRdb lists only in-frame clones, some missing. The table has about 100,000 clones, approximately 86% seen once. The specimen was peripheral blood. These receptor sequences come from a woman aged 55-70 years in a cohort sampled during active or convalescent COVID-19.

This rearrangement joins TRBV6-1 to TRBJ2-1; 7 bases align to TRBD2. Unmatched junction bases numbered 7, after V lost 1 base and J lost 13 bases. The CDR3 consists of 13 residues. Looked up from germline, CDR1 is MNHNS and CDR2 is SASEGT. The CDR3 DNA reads TGTGCCAGCAGTGAAGGACTAGCTGGCCATCAGTTCTTC. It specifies CASSEGLAGHQFF.

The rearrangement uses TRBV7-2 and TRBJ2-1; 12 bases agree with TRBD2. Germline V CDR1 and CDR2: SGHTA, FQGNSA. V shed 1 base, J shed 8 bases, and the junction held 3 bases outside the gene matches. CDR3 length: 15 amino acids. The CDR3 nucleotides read TGTGCCAGCAGCTTAGGGCTAGCGGGGGGGTATGAGCAGTTCTTC. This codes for CASSLGLAGGYEQFF.

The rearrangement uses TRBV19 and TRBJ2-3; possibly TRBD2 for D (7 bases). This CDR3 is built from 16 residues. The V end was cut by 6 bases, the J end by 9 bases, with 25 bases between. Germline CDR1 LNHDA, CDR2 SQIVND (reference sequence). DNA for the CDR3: TGTGCCAGTAGAAAGTACGGCGGGGGCTCGGAGGACACGCAGTATTTT. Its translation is CASRKYGGGSEDTQYF.

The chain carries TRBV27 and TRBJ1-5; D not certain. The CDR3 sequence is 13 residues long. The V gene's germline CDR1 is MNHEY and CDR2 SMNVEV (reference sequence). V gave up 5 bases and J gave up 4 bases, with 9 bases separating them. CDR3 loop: CASSLWANQPQHF. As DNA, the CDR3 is TGTGCCAGCAGTCTTTGGGCGAATCAGCCCCAGCATTTT.

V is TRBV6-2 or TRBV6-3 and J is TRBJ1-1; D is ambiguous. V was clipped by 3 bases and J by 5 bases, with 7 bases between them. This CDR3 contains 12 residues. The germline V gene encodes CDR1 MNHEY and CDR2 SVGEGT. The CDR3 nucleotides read TGTGCCAGCAGTTATTCCAGGACTGAAGCTTTCTTT. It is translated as CASSYSRTEAFF.

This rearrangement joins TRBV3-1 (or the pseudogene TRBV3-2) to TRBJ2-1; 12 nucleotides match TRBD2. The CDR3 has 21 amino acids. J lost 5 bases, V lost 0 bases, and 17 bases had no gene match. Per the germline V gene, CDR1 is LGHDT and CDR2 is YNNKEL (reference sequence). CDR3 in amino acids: CASSQDPRTSGAYRWDNEQFF. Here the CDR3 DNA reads TGTGCCAGCAGCCAAGATCCTAGGACTAGCGGGGCCTACAGGTGGGACAATGAGCAGTTCTTC.

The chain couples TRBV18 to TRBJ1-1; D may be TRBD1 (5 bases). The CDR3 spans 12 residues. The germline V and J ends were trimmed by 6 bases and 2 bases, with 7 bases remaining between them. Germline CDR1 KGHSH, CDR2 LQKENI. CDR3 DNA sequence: TGTGCCAGCTCGACAGCCAACACTGAAGCTTTCTTT. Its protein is CASSTANTEAFF. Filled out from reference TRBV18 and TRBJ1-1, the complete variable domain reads NAGVMQNPRHLVRRRGQEARLRCSPMKGHSHVYWYRQLPEEGLKFMVYLQKENIIDESGMPKERFSAEFPKEGPSILRIQQVVRGDSAAYFCASSTANTEAFFGQGTRLTVV.

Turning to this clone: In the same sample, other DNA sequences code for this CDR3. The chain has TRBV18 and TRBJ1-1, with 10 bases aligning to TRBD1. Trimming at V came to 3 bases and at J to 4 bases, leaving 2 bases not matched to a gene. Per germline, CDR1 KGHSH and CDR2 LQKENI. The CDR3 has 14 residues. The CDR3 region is CASSPGQGITEAFF. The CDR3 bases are TGTGCCAGCTCACCGGGACAGGGGATCACTGAAGCTTTCTTT.

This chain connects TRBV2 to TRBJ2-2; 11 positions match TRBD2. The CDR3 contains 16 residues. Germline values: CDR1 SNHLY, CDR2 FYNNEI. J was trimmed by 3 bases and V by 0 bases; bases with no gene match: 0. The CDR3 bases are TGTGCCAGCAGTGAAGCGGGACTAGCGGACACCGGGGAGCTGTTTTTT. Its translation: CASSEAGLADTGELFF. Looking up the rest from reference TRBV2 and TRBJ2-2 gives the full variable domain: EPEVTQTPSHQVTQMGQEVILRCVPISNHLYFYWYRQILGQKVEFLVSFYNNEISEKSEIFDDQFSVERPDGSNFTLKIRSTKLEDSAMYFCASSEAGLADTGELFFGEGSRLTVL.

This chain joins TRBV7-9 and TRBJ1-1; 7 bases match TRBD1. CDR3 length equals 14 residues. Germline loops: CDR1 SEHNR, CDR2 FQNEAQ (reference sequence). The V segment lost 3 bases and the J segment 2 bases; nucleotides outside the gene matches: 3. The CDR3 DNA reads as TGTGCCAGCAGCTTGACAGGGCTCAACACTGAAGCTTTCTTT. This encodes CASSLTGLNTEAFF.

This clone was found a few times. CDR3 sequence reads: CASSPTGTREEKLFF. DNA for the CDR3: TGTGCCAGCAGCCCAACAGGGACGAGGGAAGAAAAACTGTTTTTT. This rearrangement joins TRBV7-9 to TRBJ1-4; D perhaps matches TRBD1 (6 bases). CDR1 and CDR2 (germline): SEHNR, FQNEAQ (reference sequence). The CDR3 spans 15 residues. V lost 5 bases, J lost 8 bases, and 18 bases lay in between.

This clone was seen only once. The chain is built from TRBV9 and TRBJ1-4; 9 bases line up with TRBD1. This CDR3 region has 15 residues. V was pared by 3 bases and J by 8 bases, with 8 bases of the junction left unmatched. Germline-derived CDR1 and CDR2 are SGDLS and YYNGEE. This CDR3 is CASSGYRDRDEKLFF. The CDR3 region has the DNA TGTGCCAGCAGCGGATACCGGGACAGGGACGAAAAACTGTTTTTT.

The CDR3 reads CASSLGVAGGQETQYF. CDR3 bases: TGCGCCAGCAGCTTGGGAGTAGCGGGGGGCCAAGAGACCCAGTACTTC. V and J are TRBV5-1 and TRBJ2-5; TRBD2 aligns across 10 bases. The trim removed 0 bases at V and 1 base at J, leaving 3 bases unmatched. This CDR3 is 16 amino acids long. CDR1 and CDR2 (germline): SGHRS, YFSETQ.

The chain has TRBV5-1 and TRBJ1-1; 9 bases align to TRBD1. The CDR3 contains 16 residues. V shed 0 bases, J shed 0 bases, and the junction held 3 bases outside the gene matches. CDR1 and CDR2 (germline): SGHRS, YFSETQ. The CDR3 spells CASSLGTGAVNTEAFF. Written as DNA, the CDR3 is TGCGCCAGCAGCTTGGGGACAGGGGCGGTGAACACTGAAGCTTTCTTT. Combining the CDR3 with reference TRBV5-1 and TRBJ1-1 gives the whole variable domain KAGVTQTPRYLIKTRGQQVTLSCSPISGHRSVSWYQQTPGQGLQFLFEYFSETQRNKGNFPGRFSGRQFSNSRSEMNVSTLELGDSALYLCASSLGTGAVNTEAFFGQGTRLTVV.

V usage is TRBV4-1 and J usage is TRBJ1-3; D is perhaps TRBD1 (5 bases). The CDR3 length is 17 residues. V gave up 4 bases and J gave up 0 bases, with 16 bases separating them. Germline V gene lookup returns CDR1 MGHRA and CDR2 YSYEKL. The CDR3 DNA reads TGCGCCAGCAGCCCCGAATCCCGCGGACACTCTGGAAACACCATATATTTT. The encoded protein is CASSPESRGHSGNTIYF.

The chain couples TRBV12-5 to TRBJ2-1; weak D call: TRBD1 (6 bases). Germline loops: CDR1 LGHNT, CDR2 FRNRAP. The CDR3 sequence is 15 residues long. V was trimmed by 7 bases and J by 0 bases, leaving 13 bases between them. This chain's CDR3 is CASALQGSSYNEQFF. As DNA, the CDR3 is TGTGCTAGTGCCCTACAGGGAAGCTCCTACAATGAGCAGTTCTTC.

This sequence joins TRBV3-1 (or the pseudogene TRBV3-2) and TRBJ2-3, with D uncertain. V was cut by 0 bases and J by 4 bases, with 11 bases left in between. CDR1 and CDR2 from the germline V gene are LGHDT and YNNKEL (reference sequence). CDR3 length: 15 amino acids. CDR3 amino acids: CASSQEVVFADTQYF. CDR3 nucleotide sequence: TGTGCCAGCAGCCAAGAGGTAGTTTTTGCAGATACGCAGTATTTT.

CDR3 bases: TGTGCCAGCAGCCAGGCAGGTAGAGAGACCCAGTACTTC. This translates into CASSQAGRETQYF. This chain uses TRBV3-1 (or the pseudogene TRBV3-2) with TRBJ2-5; no definite D call. Germline values: CDR1 LGHDT, CDR2 YNNKEL (reference sequence). V lost 3 bases and J 4 bases, leaving 9 bases between the germline ends. The CDR3 extends over 13 amino acids.

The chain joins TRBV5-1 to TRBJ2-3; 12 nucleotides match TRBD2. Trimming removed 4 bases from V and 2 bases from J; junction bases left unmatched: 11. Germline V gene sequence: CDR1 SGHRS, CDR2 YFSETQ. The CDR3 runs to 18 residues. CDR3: CASSPGLAGIIYTDTQYF. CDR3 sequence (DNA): TGCGCCAGCAGCCCAGGACTAGCGGGAATCATATACACAGATACGCAGTATTTT. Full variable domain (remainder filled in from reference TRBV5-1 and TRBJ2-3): KAGVTQTPRYLIKTRGQQVTLSCSPISGHRSVSWYQQTPGQGLQFLFEYFSETQRNKGNFPGRFSGRQFSNSRSEMNVSTLELGDSALYLCASSPGLAGIIYTDTQYFGPGTRLTVL.

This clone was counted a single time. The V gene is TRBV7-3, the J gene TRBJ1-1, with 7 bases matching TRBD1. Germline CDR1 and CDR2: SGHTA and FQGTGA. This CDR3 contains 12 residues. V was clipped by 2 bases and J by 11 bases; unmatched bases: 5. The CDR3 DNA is TGTGCCAGCAGCTTAGAGGCGGGACAGGCTTTCTTT. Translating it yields CASSLEAGQAFF.

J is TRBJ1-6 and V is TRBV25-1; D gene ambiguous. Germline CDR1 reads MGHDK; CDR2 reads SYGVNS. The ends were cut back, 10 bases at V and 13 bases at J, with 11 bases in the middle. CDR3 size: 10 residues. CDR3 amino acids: CATGVMPLHF. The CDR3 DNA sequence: TGTGCCACCGGAGTTATGCCCCTCCACTTT.

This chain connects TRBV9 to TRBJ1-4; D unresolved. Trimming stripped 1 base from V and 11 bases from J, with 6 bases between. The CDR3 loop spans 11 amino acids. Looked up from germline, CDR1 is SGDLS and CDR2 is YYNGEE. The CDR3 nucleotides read TGTGCCAGCAGCGTACACGGGAAACTGTTTTTT. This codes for CASSVHGKLFF.